A selection of T cell receptor beta chains follows, all from one sample in a study of shared T cell receptors in the human thymus. Assay: immunoSEQ multiplex PCR; the TCRdb copy retains only in-frame clones and omits some. Of roughly 700,000 clones in the sample, 88% were seen once. The sample also formed part of further work on human thymus T cells.

Sequences were obtained from thymocytes. The receptors originated from a boy under two years old with a congenital heart defect. Both conserved end residues are part of each CDR3. Not all rows give a size; the values are once, few, many and, for expanded clones, a class.

abundance | v_gene | CDR3aa
- | TRBV6-1 | CAARLAGEGEQYF
- | TRBV4-3 | CASSQEGTGFEKLFF
- | TRBV30 | CAQRTSGPYNEQFF
- | TRBV7-9 | CASSPDSGRLRSYEQYF
- | TRBV27 | CASSSRTGANEKLFF
- | TRBV27 | CASSAGTSGANEQFF
- | TRBV12-5 | CASGQSTGQSTPEAFF
once | TRBV6-1 | CAIAAETEAFF
- | TRBV7-9 | CASSFPIGGPYEQYF
- | TRBV5-1 | CASKSRSGAPYNEQFF
- | TRBV10-3 | CAIRSDRDWHPEAFF
once | TRBV5-4 | CASSLEGWGVAYGYTF
- | TRBV19 | CASSTTKYRAPRRNIQYF
- | TRBV5-1 | CASTSEDRGHTDTQYF
- | TRBV28 | CASSWPRGRNSNQPQHF
- | TRBV27 | CASSRTSGRETQYF
once | TRBV7-6 | CASSPGTSGRLGELFF